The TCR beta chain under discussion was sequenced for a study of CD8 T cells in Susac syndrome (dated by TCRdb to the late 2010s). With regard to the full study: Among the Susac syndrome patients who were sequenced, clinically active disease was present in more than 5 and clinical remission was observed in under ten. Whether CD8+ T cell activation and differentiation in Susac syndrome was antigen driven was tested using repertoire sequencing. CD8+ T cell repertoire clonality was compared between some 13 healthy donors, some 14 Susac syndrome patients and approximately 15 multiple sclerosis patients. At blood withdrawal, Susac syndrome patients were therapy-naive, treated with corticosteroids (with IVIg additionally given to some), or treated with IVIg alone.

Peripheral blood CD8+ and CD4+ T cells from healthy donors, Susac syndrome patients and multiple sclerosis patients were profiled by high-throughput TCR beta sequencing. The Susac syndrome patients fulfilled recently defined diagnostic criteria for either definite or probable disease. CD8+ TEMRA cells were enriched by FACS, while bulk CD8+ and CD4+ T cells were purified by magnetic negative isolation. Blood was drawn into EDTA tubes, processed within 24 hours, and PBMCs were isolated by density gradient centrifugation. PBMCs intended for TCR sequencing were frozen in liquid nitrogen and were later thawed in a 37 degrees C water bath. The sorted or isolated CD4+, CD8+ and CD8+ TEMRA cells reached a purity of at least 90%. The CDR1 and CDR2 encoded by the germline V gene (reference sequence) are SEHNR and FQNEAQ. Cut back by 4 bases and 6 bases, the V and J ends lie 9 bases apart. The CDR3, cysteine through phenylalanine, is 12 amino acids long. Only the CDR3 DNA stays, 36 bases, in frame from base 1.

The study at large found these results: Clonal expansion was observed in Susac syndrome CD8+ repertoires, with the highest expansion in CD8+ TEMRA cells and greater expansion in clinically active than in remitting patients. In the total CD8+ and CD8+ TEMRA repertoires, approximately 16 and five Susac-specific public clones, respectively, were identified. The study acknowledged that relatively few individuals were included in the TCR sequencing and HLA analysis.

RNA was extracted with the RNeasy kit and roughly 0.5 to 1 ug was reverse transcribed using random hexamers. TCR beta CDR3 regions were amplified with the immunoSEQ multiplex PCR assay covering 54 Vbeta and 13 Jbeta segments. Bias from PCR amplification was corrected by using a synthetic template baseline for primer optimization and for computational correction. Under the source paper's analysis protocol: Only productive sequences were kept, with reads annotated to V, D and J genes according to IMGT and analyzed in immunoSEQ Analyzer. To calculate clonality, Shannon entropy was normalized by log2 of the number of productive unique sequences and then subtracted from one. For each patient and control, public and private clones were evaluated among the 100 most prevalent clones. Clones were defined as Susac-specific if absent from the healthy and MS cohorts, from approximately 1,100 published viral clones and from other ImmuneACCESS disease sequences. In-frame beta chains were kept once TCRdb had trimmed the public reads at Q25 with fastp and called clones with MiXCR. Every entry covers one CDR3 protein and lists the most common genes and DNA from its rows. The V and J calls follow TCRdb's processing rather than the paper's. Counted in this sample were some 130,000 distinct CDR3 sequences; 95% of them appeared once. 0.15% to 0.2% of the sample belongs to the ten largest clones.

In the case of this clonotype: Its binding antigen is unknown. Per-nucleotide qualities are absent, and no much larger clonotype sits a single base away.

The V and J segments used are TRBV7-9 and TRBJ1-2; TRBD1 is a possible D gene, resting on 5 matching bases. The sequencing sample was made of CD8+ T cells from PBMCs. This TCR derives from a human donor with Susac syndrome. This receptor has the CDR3 CASSSQGNGYTF. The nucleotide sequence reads TGTGCCAGCAGCTCGCAGGGAAATGGCTACACCTTC.